The rows below give T cell receptor beta chains drawn from one sample of a study of T cell repertoires in cytomegalovirus infection. TCRdb analysed the reads with MiXCR anew, one entry per CDR3 protein. The top ten clones hold roughly 30% of a sample with 150,000 to 200,000 distinct CDR3 sequences, around 14% of them seen once. Sequencing was carried out using PBMCs. The receptors originated from a human donor in good health (CMV status not recorded). Some clones in this sample may be carry-over from other donors' samples. CDR3s include the opening cysteine and the closing phenylalanine or tryptophan. The D gene is left open where the match is weak. The size of a clone is reported for some rows only, either as once, few or many, or as a class for expanded clones.

d_call j_call clone_size v_call cdr3_nt cdr3_aa
. TRBJ2-2 once TRBV5-5 TGTGCCAGCAGCACTCGGAACACCGGGGAGCTGTTTTTT CASSTRNTGELFF
TRBD1 TRBJ1-2 few TRBV19 TGTGCCAGTTCTCTAGACAGGGTCGGCTATGGCTACACCTTC CASSLDRVGYGYTF
TRBD1 TRBJ2-3 many TRBV7-9 TGTGCCAGCAGCAACCGGGACAGGGTCACAGATACGCAGTATTTT CASSNRDRVTDTQYF
. TRBJ2-7 . TRBV5-1 TGCGCCAGCAGCTTGGTTGACGAGCAGTGCTTC CASSLVDEQCF
. TRBJ2-5 few TRBV7-8 TGTGCCAGCAGCCTCCGAGGAAGTCGTGAAGAGACCCAGTACTTC CASSLRGSREETQYF
TRBD1 TRBJ2-1 many TRBV7-9 TGTGCCAGCAGTTTCTCACCGGGACAGGGGTTCTACAATGAGCAGTTCTTC CASSFSPGQGFYNEQFF
. TRBJ1-5 few TRBV20-1 TGCAGTGCTAGTTTCAACGACTATAGCAATCAGCCCCAGCATTTT CSASFNDYSNQPQHF
. TRBJ2-7 few TRBV6-5 TGTGCCAGCACCCCGACAGGGACTTCGGGTGAGCAGTACTTC CASTPTGTSGEQYF
TRBD1 TRBJ1-1 . TRBV29-1 TGCAGCGCCACGGGACAGGGGGCAGGAGCTTTCTTT CSATGQGAGAFF
TRBD1 TRBJ1-5 . TRBV19 TGTGCCAGTACCAACAGGGGGCGAAGCAATCAGCCCCAGCATTTT CASTNRGRSNQPQHF
. TRBJ2-2 many TRBV7-2 TGTGCCAGCAGCCCCAGGGCAGCGGGGAACACCGGGGAGCTGTTTTTT CASSPRAAGNTGELFF
TRBD2 TRBJ2-1 many TRBV7-2 TGTGCCAGCAGCGACTCACTAGCGTTAGATGAGCAGTTCTTC CASSDSLALDEQFF
. TRBJ1-1 many TRBV27 TGTGCCAGCAGCCTTGACAGGATCTCCCCGGTGGGCACTGAAGCTTTCTTT CASSLDRISPVGTEAFF
TRBD1 TRBJ1-2 . TRBV11-2 TGTGCCAGCAGCTTGAGTACCGGGACAGGCTATGGCTACACCTTC CASSLSTGTGYGYTF
. TRBJ2-3 few TRBV6-2/TRBV6-3 TGTGCCAGCAGACAGACAGATACGCAGTATTTT CASRQTDTQYF
. TRBJ1-1 many TRBV18 TGTGCCAGCTCACTGAGGGGTTGGAGCATGAACACTGAAGCTTTCTTT CASSLRGWSMNTEAFF
TRBD2 TRBJ2-5 few TRBV14 TGTGCCAGCAGCCAAGAGACTAGCGGGAGTGGTCCCCAGTACTTC CASSQETSGSGPQYF
. TRBJ2-7 many TRBV20-1 TGCAGTGCTAGGCGGGGACAGAACTACGAGCAGTACTTC CSARRGQNYEQYF
. TRBJ2-5 . TRBV6-6 TGTGCCAGCAGTTACCTGGACACCTGGTACCAAGAGACCCAGTACTTC CASSYLDTWYQETQYF
. TRBJ2-7 few TRBV5-5 TGTGCCAGCAGCCGGGACGTACGCTCCTACGAGCAGTACTTC CASSRDVRSYEQYF
. TRBJ2-7 few TRBV4-1 TGCGCCAGCAGCCCTAGGCCCTTCTACGAGCAGTACTTC CASSPRPFYEQYF